These 29 T cell receptor beta chains were all obtained from the same sample, sequenced in a study of cytomegalovirus exposure and HLA in healthy donors (dated by TCRdb to 2016 to 2017). Library method: the immunoSEQ multiplex PCR assay. For the multiplex PCR, a mixture combining 60 forward primers for TCR Vbeta segments and 13 reverse primers for TCR Jbeta segments was used. The clones in this table, taken by TCRdb from immuneACCESS, are in-frame only. Not every clone is retained; where verified, under half of the shortfall comes from an unresolved V gene, and the cause of the rest is unknown. This sample's table has entries for 200,000 to 250,000 clones. Roughly 0.98% of the sample is taken by the ten largest. The sequenced sample consisted of PBMCs. The receptors originated from a woman in her twenties or thirties in good health and CMV-seropositive.

V is TRBV30 and J is TRBJ1-5; possibly TRBD1 for D (6 bases). The germline CDR1 and CDR2 sequences are GTSNPN and SVGIG (reference sequence). V shed 0 bases and J shed 7 bases, with 16 bases lying between them. The CDR3 runs to 15 residues. The CDR3 spells CAWSVGQPGSQPQHF. In DNA, the CDR3 is TGTGCCTGGAGTGTAGGACAGCCTGGTTCCCAGCCCCAGCATTTT.

The chain has TRBV18 and TRBJ1-2, with TRBD1 identical over 8 bases. CDR1 is KGHSH and CDR2 is LQKENI in the germline V gene. After removal of 2 bases from V and 0 bases from J, the junction contained 2 bases not matched to a gene. The CDR3 has 15 residues. Here the CDR3 DNA reads TGTGCCAGCTCACCAGGGGGACAGGCTAACTATGGCTACACCTTC. The encoded protein is CASSPGGQANYGYTF.

The gene calls are TRBV7-2 and TRBJ1-2; a weak D match, TRBD1 (6 bases). The V gene lost 3 bases and the J gene lost 0 bases, with 8 bases spanning the gap. In germline, CDR1 is SGHTA, CDR2 FQGNSA. The CDR3 covers 14 residues. CDR3 nucleotide sequence: TGTGCCAGCAGCTTCAAGGGGGCTAACTATGGCTACACCTTC. Protein sequence: CASSFKGANYGYTF.

Comments on this clone: Within the sample, other DNA sequences also encode this same CDR3. V is TRBV7-2 and J is TRBJ2-2; possible D gene TRBD1, 6 bases. The CDR3 length is 13 residues. Germline V gene data show CDR1 as SGHTA and CDR2 as FQGNSA. V was cut by 5 bases and J by 5 bases, with 9 bases left in between. This chain's CDR3 is CASSPGVTGELFF. Here the CDR3 DNA reads TGTGCCAGCAGCCCAGGGGTTACCGGGGAGCTGTTTTTT.

This chain links TRBV4-2 with TRBJ1-3; 10 bases fit TRBD1. Germline V gives CDR1 LGHNA, CDR2 YNFKEQ. The CDR3 is made up of 17 amino acids. V shed 4 bases, J shed 4 bases, and the junction held 10 bases outside the gene matches. CDR3: CASSRSGDRGDGNTIYF. The CDR3 DNA sequence: TGTGCCAGCAGCCGAAGCGGGGACAGGGGTGACGGAAACACCATATATTTT.

The chain joins TRBV2 to TRBJ2-4; 8 bases match TRBD2. Germline trimming cut 4 bases from V and 6 bases from J; bases unmatched to any gene: 8. CDR3 length: 15 amino acids. The V gene's germline CDR1 is SNHLY and CDR2 FYNNEI. This CDR3 is CASSVRGGLGNIQYF. In nucleotides, the CDR3 is TGTGCCAGCAGTGTCCGGGGGGGCTTGGGAAACATTCAGTACTTC.

CDR3 coding DNA: TGTGCCAGCGGAACAGGGGCGAAAGCATACGAGCAGTACTTC. It codes for CASGTGAKAYEQYF. V usage is TRBV7-2 and J usage is TRBJ2-7, with 7 bases identical to TRBD1. Germline assignment: CDR1 SGHTA and CDR2 FQGNSA. V trimming: 8 bases; J trimming: 4 bases; junction bases outside the gene matches: 11. The CDR3 extends over 14 amino acids. The full variable domain, in which reference TRBV7-2 and TRBJ2-7 provide the parts outside the CDR3, is GAGVSQSPSNKVTEKGKDVELRCDPISGHTALYWYRQSLGQGLEFLIYFQGNSAPDKSGLPSDRFSAERTGGSVSTLTIQRTQQEDSAVYLCASGTGAKAYEQYFGPGTRLTVT.

V and J are TRBV9 and TRBJ2-3, with a weak D call TRBD1 (6 bases). The V and J ends lost 5 bases and 0 bases respectively, with 10 bases between them. Per the germline V gene, CDR1 is SGDLS and CDR2 is YYNGEE. The CDR3 is 14 residues long. As DNA, the CDR3 is TGTGCCAGCAGTGACAGGACTAGCACAGATACGCAGTATTTT. It translates to CASSDRTSTDTQYF.

The V call is TRBV5-4, the J call TRBJ1-6, with D perhaps matching TRBD1 (6 bases). The V and J ends lost 4 bases and 10 bases respectively, with 15 bases between them. The CDR3 is 14 residues long. CDR1 is SGHNT, CDR2 YYREEE, per germline (reference sequence). CDR3: CASSERQAESPLHF. Here the CDR3 DNA reads TGTGCCAGCAGCGAAAGACAGGCGGAATCACCCCTCCACTTT. Filled out from reference TRBV5-4 and TRBJ1-6, the complete variable domain reads ETGVTQSPTHLIKTRGQQVTLRCSSQSGHNTVSWYQQALGQGPQFIFQYYREEENGRGNFPPRFSGLQFPNYSSELNVNALELDDSALYLCASSERQAESPLHFGNGTRLTVT.

V usage is TRBV7-9 and J usage is TRBJ1-6, with a tentative D call TRBD1 (5 bases). The V end lost 6 bases, the J end lost 6 bases, and 15 bases lay between the germline ends. The germline CDR1 and CDR2 sequences are SEHNR and FQNEAQ (reference sequence). The CDR3 is 15 residues long. CDR3 in amino acids: CASRAGTGTNSPLHF. Here the CDR3 DNA reads TGTGCCAGCAGGGCGGGGACGGGAACTAATTCACCCCTCCACTTT.

J is TRBJ1-1 and V is TRBV10-2; D not certain. The ends were cut back, 6 bases at V and 1 base at J, with 12 bases in the middle. The CDR3 covers 14 residues. Germline CDR1 reads WSHSY; CDR2 reads SAAADI. The CDR3 DNA reads TGCGCCAGCAGAAACCCTTCTAAGAACACTGAAGCTTTCTTT. It yields the protein CASRNPSKNTEAFF.

V gene TRBV28 combines with J gene TRBJ2-7; 9 positions match TRBD2. J lost 3 bases, V lost 5 bases, and 23 bases had no gene match. The CDR3 has 20 residues. Germline lookup yields CDR1 MDHEN and CDR2 SYDVKM. The CDR3 region is CASSLLYVAGGGARYYEQYF. CDR3 nucleotide sequence: TGTGCCAGCAGTCTCCTATACGTCGCGGGAGGGGGGGCCAGGTACTACGAGCAGTACTTC.

The CDR3, as DNA: TGCAGTGCTTTTCAAAGGGGAATTCAGCATTTT. This translates into CSAFQRGIQHF. The chain joins TRBV20-1 to TRBJ1-5; tentatively, D is TRBD1 (5 bases). Trimming took 5 bases from V and 13 from J, leaving 15 bases between them. This CDR3 comprises 11 residues. Germline V gene sequence: CDR1 DFQATT, CDR2 SNEGSKA (reference sequence).

This chain's CDR3 is CASSQGQGGEKLFF. The CDR3 coding sequence is TGCGCCAGCAGCCAAGGACAGGGGGGTGAAAAACTGTTTTTT. This chain links TRBV4-3 with TRBJ1-4; TRBD1 matches at 9 bases. V dropped 1 base and J dropped 7; count of bases not matched to a gene: 1. CDR3 length: 14 residues. Germline V gene sequence: CDR1 LGHNA, CDR2 YSLEER.

This chain links TRBV29-1 with TRBJ2-1; 8 positions match TRBD1. The ends lost 2 bases at V and 3 bases at J; junction bases unmatched: 3. The CDR3 is 14 amino acids. From germline, CDR1 is SQVTM and CDR2 ANQGSEA. The CDR3 here is CSVERDRGYNEQFF. CDR3 nucleotides: TGCAGCGTTGAAAGAGACAGGGGCTACAATGAGCAGTTCTTC.

The rearrangement uses TRBV19 and TRBJ2-6; 8 bases line up with TRBD1. Germline V gives CDR1 LNHDA, CDR2 SQIVND (reference sequence). The CDR3 consists of 17 residues. V dropped 4 bases and J dropped 1; count of bases not matched to a gene: 6. CDR3 nucleotides: TGTGCCAGTAGTAGAACGACAGGGGCATCTGGGGCCAACGTCCTGACTTTC. The encoded protein is CASSRTTGASGANVLTF.

The genes are TRBV5-1 and TRBJ2-7; 7 bases are a match to TRBD1. The V segment lost 3 bases and the J segment 3 bases; nucleotides outside the gene matches: 3. CDR3 size: 13 residues. The germline V gene has CDR1 SGHRS and CDR2 YFSETQ. The CDR3 DNA reads TGCGCCAGCAGCTCGGGACAGAACTACGAGCAGTACTTC. Translating it yields CASSSGQNYEQYF.

V is TRBV6-5 and J is TRBJ2-7; 10 positions agree with TRBD2. The V segment lost 0 bases and the J segment 4 bases; nucleotides outside the gene matches: 3. The CDR3 is 15 amino acids. The germline V gene encodes CDR1 MNHEY and CDR2 SVGAGI. CDR3 DNA: TGTGCCAGCAGTTACTCGAAACTAGCGGGATACGAGCAGTACTTC. Translation gives CASSYSKLAGYEQYF.

V usage is TRBV10-3 and J usage is TRBJ2-7, with 13 bases fitting TRBD2. Unmatched junction bases numbered 10, after V lost 10 bases and J lost 1 base. The CDR3 loop spans 16 amino acids. CDR1 is ENHRY, CDR2 SYGVKD, per germline. As DNA, the CDR3 is TGTGCCACCAGCGGACTAGCGGGAGTAGGTTCCTACGAGCAGTACTTC. Translated, it gives CATSGLAGVGSYEQYF.

V gene TRBV7-9 combines with J gene TRBJ1-6; D not resolved. Trimming removed 5 bases at V and 6 bases at J, with 11 bases between. The CDR3 contains 14 residues. Germline V gene data show CDR1 as SEHNR and CDR2 as FQNEAQ (reference sequence). The DNA for the CDR3 is TGTGCCAGCAGCCCAGAGAGGTTTAATTCACCCCTCCACTTT. Translated, it gives CASSPERFNSPLHF. The whole variable domain, remainder taken from reference TRBV7-9 and TRBJ1-6, is DTGVSQNPRHKITKRGQNVTFRCDPISEHNRLYWYRQTLGQGPEFLTYFQNEAQLEKSRLLSDRFSAERPKGSFSTLEIQRTEQGDSAMYLCASSPERFNSPLHFGNGTRLTVT.

The chain couples TRBV29-1 to TRBJ1-3; possible D gene TRBD1, 6 bases. The germline CDR1 and CDR2 sequences are SQVTM and ANQGSEA. Trimming took 5 bases from V and 9 from J, leaving 17 bases between them. This CDR3 has 13 amino acids. The CDR3 bases are TGCAGCGTTCCCGGGACATTTGGTTGCACCATATATTTT. Its translation: CSVPGTFGCTIYF.

V is TRBV6-6 and J is TRBJ2-7; 13 bases agree with TRBD2. V shed 6 bases, J shed 6 bases, and the junction held 2 bases outside the gene matches. This CDR3 has 13 residues. CDR1 MNHNY and CDR2 SVGAGI come from the germline V gene (reference sequence). CDR3 residues: CASRLAGGVEQYF. The CDR3 DNA is TGTGCCAGCAGACTAGCGGGGGGGGTCGAGCAGTACTTC.

The CDR3 protein is CASREGLAYEQFF. As DNA, the CDR3 is TGTGCCAGCAGAGAGGGACTAGCCTATGAGCAGTTCTTC. The chain employs TRBV6-1 and TRBJ2-1; 9 bases map to TRBD2. Germline V gene lookup returns CDR1 MNHNS and CDR2 SASEGT. Losses at the gene ends were 6 bases for V and 8 bases for J; bases not matched to a gene: 5. This CDR3 is 13 amino acids long.

The V gene is TRBV7-6, the J gene TRBJ1-4; 9 nucleotides agree with TRBD1. CDR3 length equals 14 residues. The germline V gene encodes CDR1 SGHVS and CDR2 FNYEAQ. J gave up 4 bases and V 5 bases, and 2 bases lay outside the gene matches. The CDR3 spells CASSKGQGNEKLFF. CDR3 in DNA: TGTGCCAGCAGCAAGGGACAGGGTAATGAAAAACTGTTTTTT. The whole variable domain, remainder taken from reference TRBV7-6 and TRBJ1-4, is GAGVSQSPRYKVTKRGQDVALRCDPISGHVSLYWYRQALGQGPEFLTYFNYEAQQDKSGLPNDRFSAERPEGSISTLTIQRTEQRDSAMYRCASSKGQGNEKLFFGSGTQLSVL.

This rearrangement joins TRBV7-6 to TRBJ2-4; no clear D. The germline V gene has CDR1 SGHVS and CDR2 FNYEAQ. The V and J ends lost 1 base and 1 base respectively, with 8 bases between them. CDR3 length: 15 residues. CDR3: CASSLDPVAKNIQYF. CDR3 DNA: TGTGCCAGCAGCTTAGATCCGGTGGCCAAAAACATTCAGTACTTC. The full variable domain, in which reference TRBV7-6 and TRBJ2-4 provide the parts outside the CDR3, is GAGVSQSPRYKVTKRGQDVALRCDPISGHVSLYWYRQALGQGPEFLTYFNYEAQQDKSGLPNDRFSAERPEGSISTLTIQRTEQRDSAMYRCASSLDPVAKNIQYFGAGTRLSVL.

This rearrangement joins TRBV7-2 to TRBJ2-4, with D possibly being TRBD2 (5 bases). The V end lost 5 bases, the J end lost 0 bases, and 17 bases lay between the germline ends. There are 17 residues in the CDR3. The germline V gene has CDR1 SGHTA and CDR2 FQGNSA. CDR3: CASSPGPGRRAKNIQYF. The DNA for the CDR3 is TGTGCCAGCAGCCCGGGTCCGGGAAGAAGAGCCAAAAACATTCAGTACTTC. The full variable domain, with the rest looked up from reference TRBV7-2 and TRBJ2-4, is GAGVSQSPSNKVTEKGKDVELRCDPISGHTALYWYRQSLGQGLEFLIYFQGNSAPDKSGLPSDRFSAERTGGSVSTLTIQRTQQEDSAVYLCASSPGPGRRAKNIQYFGAGTRLSVL.

The rearrangement links TRBV7-9 to TRBJ2-6, with TRBD1 as a possible D gene (6 bases). CDR1 and CDR2 from the germline V gene are SEHNR and FQNEAQ (reference sequence). Trimming stripped 5 bases from V and 0 bases from J, with 14 bases between. The CDR3 has 17 residues. The CDR3: CASSAGQTSSGANVLTF. CDR3 bases: TGTGCCAGCAGCGCCGGACAGACGAGCTCTGGGGCCAACGTCCTGACTTTC.

The chain is built from TRBV9 and TRBJ1-1; D unclear. The germline V gene has CDR1 SGDLS and CDR2 YYNGEE. Trimming stripped 0 bases from V and 1 base from J, with 7 bases between. CDR3 size: 14 residues. The DNA of the CDR3 is TGTGCCAGCAGCGTAGATGCCAGGAACACTGAAGCTTTCTTT. Its translation: CASSVDARNTEAFF.

The gene calls are TRBV7-6 and TRBJ2-5; unclear D gene. Germline lookup yields CDR1 SGHVS and CDR2 FNYEAQ. There are 15 residues in the CDR3. V was pared by 1 base and J by 3 bases, with 12 bases between. The DNA of the CDR3 is TGTGCCAGCAGCTTAGATCCACTCCGAAAAGAGACCCAGTACTTC. It is translated as CASSLDPLRKETQYF. Filled out from reference TRBV7-6 and TRBJ2-5, the complete variable domain reads GAGVSQSPRYKVTKRGQDVALRCDPISGHVSLYWYRQALGQGPEFLTYFNYEAQQDKSGLPNDRFSAERPEGSISTLTIQRTEQRDSAMYRCASSLDPLRKETQYFGPGTRLLVL.